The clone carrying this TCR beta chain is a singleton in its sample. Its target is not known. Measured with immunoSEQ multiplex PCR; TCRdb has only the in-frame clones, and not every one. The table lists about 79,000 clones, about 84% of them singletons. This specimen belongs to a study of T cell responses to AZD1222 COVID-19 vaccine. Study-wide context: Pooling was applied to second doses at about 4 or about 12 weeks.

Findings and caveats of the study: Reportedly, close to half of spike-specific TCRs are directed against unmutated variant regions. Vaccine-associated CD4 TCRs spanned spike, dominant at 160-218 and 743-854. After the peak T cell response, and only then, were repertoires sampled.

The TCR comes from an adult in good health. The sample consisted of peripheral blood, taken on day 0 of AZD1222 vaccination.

CDR3 DNA: TGTGCCAGCAGTTCAGACCGGGACAAGGGCCCGTTCTTC. It codes for CASSSDRDKGPFF. V gene TRBV12-3 or TRBV12-4 combines with J gene TRBJ2-1, with D perhaps matching TRBD1 (6 bases). The CDR3 contains 13 residues. Trimming stripped 4 bases from V and 15 bases from J, with 19 bases between.